Following are 24 T cell receptor beta chains from one sample sequenced in a study of spatial heterogeneity in lung cancer. Overall study results and limits: Expanded intratumoral alpha and beta TCR counts tracked tumor mutation counts.

Antigens for these TCRs are unknown. Stated time point: sample taken at primary tumor resection. TCRdb re-called the 5' RACE reads through MiXCR, storing one row per CDR3 protein. The table lists around 4,800 distinct CDR3 sequences, about an eighth of them singletons. The sample here was lung tumor tissue, taken at surgery. The source is a male donor with early-stage non-small cell lung cancer.

This sequence joins TRBV30 and TRBJ2-5; D may match TRBD1 or TRBD2 (6 bases each). Germline values: CDR1 GTSNPN, CDR2 SVGIG (reference sequence). The CDR3 totals 12 residues. Trimming took 4 bases from V and 4 from J, leaving 10 bases between them. CDR3 loop: CAWKRGAETQYF. The CDR3 nucleotides read TGTGCCTGGAAGAGGGGGGCAGAGACCCAGTACTTC. Combining the CDR3 with reference TRBV30 and TRBJ2-5 gives the whole variable domain SQTIHQWPATLVQPVGSPLSLECTVEGTSNPNLYWYRQAAGRGLQLLFYSVGIGQISSEVPQNLSASRPQDRQFILSSKKLLLSDSGFYLCAWKRGAETQYFGPGTRLLVL.

At least ten counts were recorded for this clonotype. This rearrangement joins TRBV5-1 to TRBJ1-4; 8 nucleotides align to TRBD1. The CDR3 has 14 residues. V lost 4 bases, J lost 8 bases, and 7 bases stayed unmatched. Per the germline V gene, CDR1 is SGHRS and CDR2 is YFSETQ. This chain's CDR3 is CASSTQGAEEKLFF. The CDR3 nucleotides are TGCGCCAGCAGCACGCAGGGGGCGGAAGAAAAACTGTTTTTT.

By sample share, this clonotype is medium-sized. V is TRBV12-3 or TRBV12-4 and J is TRBJ2-3; 10 nucleotides align to TRBD2. The CDR3 is 15 amino acids. J lost 7 bases, V lost 6 bases, and 10 bases had no gene match. DNA of the CDR3: TGTGCCAGCAGCTTACAAGCGGGGGGGCCACATACGCAGTATTTT. Its protein is CASSLQAGGPHTQYF.

This clonotype has ten or more counts. The V and J genes are TRBV7-3 and TRBJ2-2, with unresolved D. V shed 2 bases and J shed 3 bases, with 7 bases lying between them. The CDR3 spans 14 residues. Germline CDR1 reads SGHTA; CDR2 reads FQGTGA. The DNA for the CDR3 is TGTGCCAGCAGCTTAGCACCTGACACCGGGGAGCTGTTTTTT. This encodes CASSLAPDTGELFF.

By proportion, this clonotype is medium-sized. V usage is TRBV9 and J usage is TRBJ2-5; 7 positions agree with TRBD1. CDR3 length: 14 amino acids. The V and J ends lost 4 bases and 1 base, in that order; junction bases with no gene match: 4. Germline CDR1 and CDR2: SGDLS and YYNGEE. CDR3 amino acids: CASSPTGSQETQYF. The CDR3 bases are TGTGCCAGCAGCCCGACAGGGAGCCAAGAGACCCAGTACTTC.

Judged by abundance, this clonotype is medium-sized (0.01 to 0.1%). The genes are TRBV6-6 and TRBJ1-1; 7 positions agree with TRBD1. V lost 5 bases and J lost 0; bases outside the gene matches: 3. The CDR3 contains 14 residues. Germline V gives CDR1 MNHNY, CDR2 SVGAGI (reference sequence). CDR3 nucleotides: TGTGCCAGCAGTCGACAGGGCATGAACACTGAAGCTTTCTTT. This codes for CASSRQGMNTEAFF.

This clonotype is medium-sized. The CDR3 loop is CASSLEGSSTDTQYF. The DNA for the CDR3 is TGCGCCAGCAGCTTGGAAGGATCTAGCACAGATACGCAGTATTTT. The V call is TRBV5-1, the J call TRBJ2-3; D gene ambiguous. CDR3 size: 15 residues. Germline V gives CDR1 SGHRS, CDR2 YFSETQ. Trimming took 0 bases from V and 0 from J, leaving 8 bases between them.

This clonotype showed up many times. The rearrangement joins TRBV20-1 to TRBJ2-1, with D possibly TRBD2 on 6 matching bases. V shed 0 bases and J shed 2 bases, with 11 bases lying between them. The CDR3 sequence is 15 residues long. The V gene's germline CDR1 is DFQATT and CDR2 SNEGSKA (reference sequence). In DNA, the CDR3 is TGCAGTGCTAGAGATGGGGGGAGCGCCTACAATGAGCAGTTCTTC. The encoded protein is CSARDGGSAYNEQFF.

This clonotype was observed at least ten times. The J gene is TRBJ2-1, the V gene TRBV6-5; 10 nucleotides align to TRBD1. This CDR3 region has 14 residues. Germline V CDR1 and CDR2: MNHEY, SVGAGI. J gave up 7 bases and V 7 bases, and 7 bases lay outside the gene matches. This chain's CDR3 is CASTAGTGENEQFF. DNA for the CDR3: TGTGCCAGCACAGCCGGGACAGGGGAAAATGAGCAGTTCTTC.

This clonotype was observed many times. The rearrangement links TRBV24-1 to TRBJ2-1; TRBD2 matches at 11 bases. Germline loops: CDR1 KGHDR, CDR2 SFDVKD. J was trimmed by 4 bases and V by 4 bases; bases with no gene match: 5. CDR3 size: 16 residues. CDR3 DNA sequence: TGTGCCACCAGTGACTCCCTAGCGGGAGGTTACAATGAGCAGTTCTTC. This sequence encodes CATSDSLAGGYNEQFF.

Relative to its sample, this clonotype is medium-sized. V and J are TRBV6-5 and TRBJ2-5; the D gene is possibly TRBD2 (7 bases). V was trimmed by 6 bases and J by 2 bases, leaving 22 bases between them. CDR1 is MNHEY, CDR2 SVGAGI, per germline. CDR3 length equals 17 residues. This CDR3 reads CASSRRGAIRAQETQYF. CDR3 DNA: TGTGCCAGCAGCCGACGGGGGGCAATCCGGGCTCAAGAGACCCAGTACTTC.

By proportion, this clonotype is medium-sized (0.01 to 0.1%). The V call is TRBV7-2, the J call TRBJ1-2, with D unclear. V was shortened by 3 bases and J by 8 bases, with 10 bases between the two germline ends. The CDR3 sequence is 12 residues long. Germline assignment: CDR1 SGHTA and CDR2 FQGNSA. CDR3 amino acids: CASSLEKLGYTF. In nucleotides, the CDR3 is TGTGCCAGCAGCTTGGAAAAGCTGGGCTACACCTTC.

This clonotype was counted ten times or more. The V call is TRBV7-2, the J call TRBJ2-3; no clear D gene. Germline V gene lookup returns CDR1 SGHTA and CDR2 FQGNSA. The V gene lost 1 base and the J gene lost 0 bases, with 5 bases spanning the gap. CDR3 length equals 14 residues. CDR3 protein: CASSLGHSTDTQYF. The CDR3, as DNA: TGTGCCAGCAGCTTAGGGCACAGCACAGATACGCAGTATTTT.

This clonotype was picked up many times. The V call is TRBV30, the J call TRBJ1-5; maybe TRBD1 (5 bases). Germline-derived CDR1 and CDR2 are GTSNPN and SVGIG (reference sequence). There are 15 residues in the CDR3. With 2 bases removed from V and 2 bases from J, the gap between germline ends came to 13 bases. CDR3 DNA: TGTGCCTGGAGTCCCTTAGGGGCGGGCAATCAGCCCCAGCATTTT. This gives the protein CAWSPLGAGNQPQHF.

The chain employs TRBV7-2 and TRBJ2-5, with D perhaps matching TRBD2 (6 bases). Looked up from germline, CDR1 is SGHTA and CDR2 is FQGNSA. V was shortened by 1 base and J by 3 bases, with 6 bases between the two germline ends. There are 13 residues in the CDR3. The CDR3 here is CASSLGGKETQYF. The CDR3 bases are TGTGCCAGCAGCTTAGGCGGGAAAGAGACCCAGTACTTC. The full variable domain, in which reference TRBV7-2 and TRBJ2-5 provide the parts outside the CDR3, is GAGVSQSPSNKVTEKGKDVELRCDPISGHTALYWYRQSLGQGLEFLIYFQGNSAPDKSGLPSDRFSAERTGGSVSTLTIQRTQQEDSAVYLCASSLGGKETQYFGPGTRLLVL.

This clonotype is judged medium-sized. This chain uses TRBV18 with TRBJ2-7; D gene ambiguous. The CDR3 spans 17 residues. V gave up 1 base and J gave up 1 base, with 17 bases separating them. Germline CDR1 and CDR2: KGHSH and LQKENI. The CDR3 loop is CASSPRARSVRSYEQYF. The CDR3 DNA sequence: TGTGCCAGCTCACCACGCGCAAGGTCTGTTAGGTCCTACGAGCAGTACTTC.

The chain has TRBV10-3 and TRBJ2-7, with a tentative D call TRBD1 (6 bases). The V and J ends lost 2 bases and 2 bases respectively, with 10 bases between them. The CDR3 runs 14 residues. Germline values: CDR1 ENHRY, CDR2 SYGVKD. CDR3 protein: CAISETTGTYEQYF. As DNA, the CDR3 is TGTGCCATCAGTGAGACCACAGGGACCTACGAGCAGTACTTC.

This clonotype was detected ten times or more. Germline and junction disagree at one end, which may indicate a read error. The rearrangement uses TRBV7-7 and TRBJ2-1; 10 bases align to TRBD2. This CDR3 has 15 amino acids. Per the germline V gene, CDR1 is SSHAT and CDR2 is FNYEAQ (reference sequence). The CDR3 DNA sequence: TGTGCTAGCAGCTTAGATAGCGGGGGGCACAATGAGCAGTTCTTC. Its protein product is CASSLDSGGHNEQFF.

This clonotype was recorded at least ten times. The chain recombines TRBV20-1 with TRBJ1-2; tentatively, D is TRBD1 (5 bases). This CDR3 is 14 amino acids long. V was clipped by 6 bases and J by 8 bases, with 22 bases between them. Germline lookup yields CDR1 DFQATT and CDR2 SNEGSKA (reference sequence). CDR3 DNA sequence: TGCAGTGCCCCGCCTTCTATTCAGGGCTTCGGCTACACCTTC. Its protein product is CSAPPSIQGFGYTF.

This clonotype has a count of ten or more. This chain links TRBV5-4 with TRBJ1-6; D is ambiguous. Germline values: CDR1 SGHNT, CDR2 YYREEE (reference sequence). The CDR3 is made up of 13 amino acids. V lost 2 bases and J lost 7, with 7 bases in between. The CDR3 region has the DNA TGTGCCAGCAGCTTCGGGGAGAATTCACCCCTCCACTTT. Translation gives CASSFGENSPLHF. Full variable domain (missing parts from reference TRBV5-4 and TRBJ1-6): ETGVTQSPTHLIKTRGQQVTLRCSSQSGHNTVSWYQQALGQGPQFIFQYYREEENGRGNFPPRFSGLQFPNYSSELNVNALELDDSALYLCASSFGENSPLHFGNGTRLTVT.

This clonotype was observed at least ten times. This chain uses TRBV7-8 with TRBJ2-7, with 9 positions matching TRBD2. The CDR3 loop spans 14 amino acids. The V segment lost 1 base and the J segment 7 bases; nucleotides outside the gene matches: 5. CDR1 SGHVS and CDR2 FQNEAQ come from the germline V gene. This CDR3 reads CASSLVREGREQYF. CDR3 coding DNA: TGTGCCAGCAGCTTAGTGCGGGAGGGCCGGGAGCAGTACTTC.

Relative to its sample, this clonotype is medium-sized. An end of the junction does not agree with germline; a read error may underlie this. The rearrangement joins TRBV18 to TRBJ2-5; 7 bases fit TRBD2. The length of the CDR3 is 12 residues. Germline CDR1 is KGHSH and CDR2 is LQKENI. The CDR3 sequence: CASEMAGEAQYF. For the CDR3, the DNA is TGTGCCAGCGAAATGGCGGGAGAGGCCCAGTACTTC.

This clonotype was picked up many times. The genes are TRBV28 and TRBJ2-7, with TRBD1 identical over 7 bases. This CDR3 comprises 14 residues. Germline lookup yields CDR1 MDHEN and CDR2 SYDVKM. V lost 7 bases to trimming and J lost 2 bases; unmatched junction nucleotides: 8. The CDR3 sequence is CASNQQGNPYEQYF. CDR3 DNA sequence: TGTGCCAGCAACCAACAGGGGAACCCCTACGAGCAGTACTTC. The full variable domain, with the rest looked up from reference TRBV28 and TRBJ2-7, is DVKVTQSSRYLVKRTGEKVFLECVQDMDHENMFWYRQDPGLGLRLIYFSYDVKMKEKGDIPEGYSVSREKKERFSLILESASTNQTSMYLCASNQQGNPYEQYFGPGTRLTVT.

The sample holds many counts of this clonotype. The rearrangement joins TRBV5-4 to TRBJ2-7, with 10 bases lining up with TRBD2. The germline CDR1 and CDR2 sequences are SGHNT and YYREEE (reference sequence). The V gene end was trimmed by 4 bases and the J gene end by 5 bases; junction bases not matched to a gene: 3. There are 13 residues in the CDR3. Here the CDR3 reads CASSPSGSHEQYF. CDR3 bases: TGTGCCAGCAGCCCTAGCGGGAGCCACGAGCAGTACTTC.